A selection of T cell receptor beta chains follows, all from one sample in a study of blood T cell repertoires in COVID-19. Data came from immunoSEQ multiplex PCR; TCRdb stores just in-frame clones and leaves some out. The sample carries 200,000 to 250,000 clones, roughly 89% recorded once. Sequencing used peripheral blood. The receptor set was obtained from a man in his 60s who had recovered from COVID-19. CDR3s include the opening cysteine and the closing phenylalanine or tryptophan. A D gene is named only where the DNA matches it firmly. The listing skips clone size in some rows; elsewhere it reads once, few, many or a size class.

v_gene	j_gene	d_gene	abundance	CDR3aa	CDR3nt
TRBV24-1	TRBJ1-1	.	.	CATSDSPSAGGGTEAFF	TGTGCCACCAGTGATTCCCCATCGGCGGGCGGGGGAACTGAAGCTTTCTTT
TRBV12-3/TRBV12-4	TRBJ2-7	TRBD1	once	CASSLGQGNKQYF	TGTGCCAGCAGTCTGGGACAGGGGAACAAGCAGTACTTC
TRBV5-4	TRBJ1-6	.	.	CASTEAGSSYNSPLHF	TGTGCCAGCACTGAAGCGGGGAGCTCCTATAATTCACCCCTCCACTTT
TRBV23-1	TRBJ1-5	.	.	CASSPPDSLSNQPQHF	TGCGCCAGCAGTCCCCCCGACAGCCTAAGCAATCAGCCCCAGCATTTT
TRBV7-3	TRBJ2-2	.	.	CASSRGKRGELFF	TGTGCCAGCAGCAGGGGTAAGCGCGGGGAGCTGTTTTTT
TRBV19	TRBJ2-7	TRBD2	.	CASSASGRVFSGPYEQYF	TGTGCCAGTAGCGCTAGCGGGAGGGTATTCAGCGGGCCCTACGAGCAGTACTTC
TRBV24-1	TRBJ2-2	TRBD1	.	CATSEHTGTGGAGELFF	TGTGCCACCAGTGAACACACCGGGACAGGGGGAGCCGGGGAGCTGTTTTTT
TRBV19	TRBJ1-1	TRBD1	.	CASSFTGAGEAFF	TGTGCCAGTAGTTTTACAGGGGCCGGTGAAGCTTTCTTT
TRBV10-3	TRBJ2-5	.	.	CAISESTPGNKRETQYF	TGTGCCATCAGTGAGTCGACCCCAGGGAATAAGAGAGAGACCCAGTACTTC
TRBV7-2	TRBJ1-1	.	few	CASSNLGNTEAFF	TGTGCCAGCAGTAATCTTGGCAACACTGAAGCTTTCTTT
TRBV7-5	TRBJ2-5	.	.	CVRSLGTSGRVETQYF	TGTGTCAGAAGCTTAGGGACTAGCGGGAGGGTAGAGACCCAGTACTTC
TRBV5-5	TRBJ1-2	TRBD1	.	CASSPGTGLRYYGYTF	TGTGCCAGCAGCCCGGGGACAGGACTGAGGTACTATGGCTACACCTTC
TRBV5-1	TRBJ2-5	TRBD2	.	CASSPGEREGEETQYF	TGCGCCAGCAGCCCTGGCGAGCGGGAGGGTGAGGAGACCCAGTACTTC
TRBV30	TRBJ1-2	.	.	CAWGAPSYGGYGYTF	TGTGCCTGGGGTGCACCTTCTTACGGGGGCTATGGCTACACCTTC
TRBV7-9	TRBJ2-1	.	.	CASSLHGNYNEQFF	TGTGCCAGCAGCTTACACGGGAACTACAATGAGCAGTTCTTC
TRBV19	TRBJ2-5	.	few	CASSIGSTREETQYF	TGTGCCAGTAGTATAGGCTCGACTCGGGAAGAGACCCAGTACTTC
TRBV3-1/TRBV3-2	TRBJ2-7	.	once	CASSHRGSHEQYF	TGTGCCAGCAGCCACAGGGGAAGCCACGAGCAGTACTTC
TRBV28	TRBJ2-1	TRBD2	.	CATPSREGSEQFF	TGTGCCACCCCCTCTAGGGAGGGTAGTGAGCAGTTCTTC
TRBV7-6	TRBJ1-5	TRBD1	.	CASSLFGTEPYSNQPQHF	TGTGCCAGCAGCTTGTTCGGGACAGAGCCTTATAGCAATCAGCCCCAGCATTTT
TRBV2	TRBJ2-3	TRBD2	.	CASGTSGRRTDTQYF	TGTGCCAGCGGGACTAGCGGGAGGAGGACAGATACGCAGTATTTT